This T cell receptor beta chain stems from a study of T cell clonotyping in hematopoietic cell transplantation. Study findings and constraints: Pathologically expanded recipient clonotypes increased progressively from day 30 to day 180 as diversity fell.

The time point was: recipient sample about 28 days before transplant, after cytoreduction. Profiled with immunoSEQ multiplex PCR; TCRdb holds only in-frame clones, not every one. The data hold some 30,000 clones, with 65% to 80% observed a single time. This clone was observed once. Its antigen remains unknown. The germline V and J ends were trimmed by 0 bases and 1 base, with 7 bases remaining between them. Looked up from germline, CDR1 is SGHRS and CDR2 is YFSETQ. The CDR3 is made up of 14 amino acids. The chain employs TRBV5-1 and TRBJ1-1, with no clear D. This TCR came from a woman in her 30s with chronic myeloid leukemia. Some clones in this sample may be carry-over from other donors' samples. The source was peripheral blood mononuclear cells, collected before stem cell transplant. This CDR3 is CASSLAQANTEAFF. The CDR3 DNA is TGCGCCAGCAGCTTGGCGCAGGCGAACACTGAAGCTTTCTTT. Filled out from reference TRBV5-1 and TRBJ1-1, the complete variable domain reads KAGVTQTPRYLIKTRGQQVTLSCSPISGHRSVSWYQQTPGQGLQFLFEYFSETQRNKGNFPGRFSGRQFSNSRSEMNVSTLELGDSALYLCASSLAQANTEAFFGQGTRLTVV.